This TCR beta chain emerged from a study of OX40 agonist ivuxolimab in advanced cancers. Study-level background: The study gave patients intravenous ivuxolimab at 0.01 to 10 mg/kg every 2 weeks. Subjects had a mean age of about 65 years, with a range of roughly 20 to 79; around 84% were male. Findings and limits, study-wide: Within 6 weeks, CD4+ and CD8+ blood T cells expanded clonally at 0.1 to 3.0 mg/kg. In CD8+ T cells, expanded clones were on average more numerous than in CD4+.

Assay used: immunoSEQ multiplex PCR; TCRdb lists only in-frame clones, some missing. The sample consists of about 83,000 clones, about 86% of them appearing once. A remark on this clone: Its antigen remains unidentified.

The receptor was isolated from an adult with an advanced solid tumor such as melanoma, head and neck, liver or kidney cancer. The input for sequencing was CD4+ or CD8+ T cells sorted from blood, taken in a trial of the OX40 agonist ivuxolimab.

For the CDR3, the DNA is TGCGCCAGCACCTCAGAAGGACTAGCGGGGGGGCGTGTCCTCTACACCGGGGAGCTGTTTTTT. As protein: CASTSEGLAGGRVLYTGELFF. The rearrangement links TRBV5-1 to TRBJ2-2; TRBD2 matches 15 bases. CDR3 length equals 21 residues. Germline CDR1 is SGHRS and CDR2 is YFSETQ. Losses at the gene ends were 6 bases for V and 3 bases for J; bases not matched to a gene: 18.